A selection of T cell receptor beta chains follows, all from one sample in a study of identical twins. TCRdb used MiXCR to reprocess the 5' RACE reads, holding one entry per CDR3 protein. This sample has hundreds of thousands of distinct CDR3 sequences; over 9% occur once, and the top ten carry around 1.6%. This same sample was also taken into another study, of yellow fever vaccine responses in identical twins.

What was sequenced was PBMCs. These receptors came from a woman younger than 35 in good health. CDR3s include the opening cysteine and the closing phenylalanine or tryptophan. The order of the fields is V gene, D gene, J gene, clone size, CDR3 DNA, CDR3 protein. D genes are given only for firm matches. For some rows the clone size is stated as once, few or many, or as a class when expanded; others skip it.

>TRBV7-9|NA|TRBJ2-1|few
TGTGCCAGCAGCTTAGGGGCTAGCATCAGCAATGAGCAGTTCTTC
CASSLGASISNEQFF
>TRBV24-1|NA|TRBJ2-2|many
TGTGCCACCAGTGACCCCGACAGCACCGGGGAGCTGTTTTTT
CATSDPDSTGELFF
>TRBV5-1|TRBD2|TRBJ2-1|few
TGCGCCAGCAGCTTGGTAGCGGGAAAGCCTCACAATGAGCAGTTCTTC
CASSLVAGKPHNEQFF
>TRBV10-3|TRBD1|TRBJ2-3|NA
TGTGCCATCAGTACAACGGGACAGGGGATAAGGGATACGCAGTATTTT
CAISTTGQGIRDTQYF
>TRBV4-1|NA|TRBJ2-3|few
TGCGCCAGCAGCCAAGATACTTACTCGGTAGATACGCAGTATTTT
CASSQDTYSVDTQYF
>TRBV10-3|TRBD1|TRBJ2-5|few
TGTGCCATCACTACAGGGGCTCGAGAGACCCAGTACTTC
CAITTGARETQYF
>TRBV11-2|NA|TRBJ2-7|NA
TGTGCCAGCAGCGGGGCCTCCTACGAGCAGTACTTC
CASSGASYEQYF
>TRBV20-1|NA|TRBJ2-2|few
TGCAGTGCGCCCGGACGGGGACATACCGGGGAGCTGTTTTTT
CSAPGRGHTGELFF
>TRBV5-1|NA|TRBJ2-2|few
TGCGCCAGCAGCTTAAATGGGGACGGTCGAAACACCGGGGAGCTGTTTTTT
CASSLNGDGRNTGELFF
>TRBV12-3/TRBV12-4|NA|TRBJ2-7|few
TGTGCCAGCAGTTTAGTCGCGGGGAGGTACGAGCAGTACTTC
CASSLVAGRYEQYF
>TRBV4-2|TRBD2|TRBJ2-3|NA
TGTGCCAGCAGCGGCCCGCGGGAGCAAGGGGATACGCAGTATTTT
CASSGPREQGDTQYF
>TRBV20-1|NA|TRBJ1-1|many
TGCAGTGCTAGAGGGGGAGGCCAGAACACTGAAGCTTTCTTT
CSARGGGQNTEAFF
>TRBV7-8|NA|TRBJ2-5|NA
TGTGCCAGCAGCTTCGGGGAAGCGGAGACCCAGTACTTC
CASSFGEAETQYF
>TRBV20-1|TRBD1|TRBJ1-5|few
TGCAGTGCCATTCCACAGGGGTATATGGAGCCCCAGCATTTT
CSAIPQGYMEPQHF
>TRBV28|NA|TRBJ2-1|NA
TGTGCCGGCAGTTTAGGATGGATTGAGCAGTTCTTC
CAGSLGWIEQFF
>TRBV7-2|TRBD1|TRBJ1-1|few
TGTGCCAGCGGACAGGGAGGGAATACTGAAGCTTTCTTT
CASGQGGNTEAFF
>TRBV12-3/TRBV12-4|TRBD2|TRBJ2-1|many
TGTGCCAGCATCCCATTGGGACTAGCGGGAGCTGAGCAGTTCTTC
CASIPLGLAGAEQFF
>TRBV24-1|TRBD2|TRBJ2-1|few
TGTGCCACCAGTGTGAGGACTAGGTCTGGTGAGCAGTTCTTC
CATSVRTRSGEQFF
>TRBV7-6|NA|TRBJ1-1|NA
TGTGCCAGCAGCTCCCCAAAGGAGATCTTTGGCACTGAAGCTTTCTTT
CASSSPKEIFGTEAFF
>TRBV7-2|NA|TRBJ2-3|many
TGTGCCAGCAGCTTAGGGCCAGGGGGGAATACGCAGTATTTT
CASSLGPGGNTQYF
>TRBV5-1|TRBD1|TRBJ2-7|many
TGCGCCAGCAGCTTGATAGGTCATGGCGGACAGGGGGGCGAGCAGTACTTC
CASSLIGHGGQGGEQYF
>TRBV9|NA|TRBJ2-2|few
TGTGCCAGCAGCGTCACCACAGACGGGCCGGGTACCGGGGAGCTGTTTTTT
CASSVTTDGPGTGELFF
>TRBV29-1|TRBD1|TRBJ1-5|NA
TGCAGCGTTGGTCCGGGACAGGGAGGGCCCCAGCATTTT
CSVGPGQGGPQHF
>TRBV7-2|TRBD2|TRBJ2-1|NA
TGTGCCAGCAGCAGGGACTACAGCTCCTACAATGAGCAGTTCTTC
CASSRDYSSYNEQFF
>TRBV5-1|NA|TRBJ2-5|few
TGCGCCAGCAGCTTGGAGGCCCTTGCACAGGTGATCCAAGAGACCCAGTACTTC
CASSLEALAQVIQETQYF